These T cell receptor beta chains were read from a single sample in a study of cytomegalovirus exposure and HLA in healthy donors. Sequencing used immunoSEQ multiplex PCR; TCRdb keeps in-frame clones, though not all of them. The sample shows tens of thousands of clones, about 79% of them seen only once. Sequenced sample: PBMCs. Receptor source: a woman aged 18-29 years in good health and CMV-seronegative. Both conserved end residues are part of each CDR3.

v_call: TRBV19; j_call: TRBJ2-1; cdr3_aa: CASSIEGLAGGPNEQFF
v_call: TRBV4-3; j_call: TRBJ2-5; cdr3_aa: CASSQGLAETQYF
v_call: TRBV20-1; j_call: TRBJ2-7; cdr3_aa: CSAKSTAEQYF
v_call: TRBV19; j_call: TRBJ1-1; cdr3_aa: CASKAAAGEAFF
v_call: TRBV19; j_call: TRBJ2-3; cdr3_aa: CASSIRIPDTQYF
v_call: TRBV19; j_call: TRBJ2-1; cdr3_aa: CASSMREGLEQFF
v_call: TRBV29-1; j_call: TRBJ1-1; cdr3_aa: CSAVDSLRAEAFF
v_call: TRBV6-6; j_call: TRBJ1-1; cdr3_aa: CASSYGGRNTEAFF
v_call: TRBV2; j_call: TRBJ1-1; cdr3_aa: CASRASGINTEAFF
v_call: TRBV5-4; j_call: TRBJ1-1; cdr3_aa: CASSLTASEAFF
v_call: TRBV28; j_call: TRBJ1-1; cdr3_aa: CASTFGQVNTEAFF
v_call: TRBV6-1; j_call: TRBJ2-7; cdr3_aa: CASRITGDPTYEQYF
v_call: TRBV7-9; j_call: TRBJ2-7; cdr3_aa: CSSSPPSKTSGRTDEQYF
v_call: TRBV7-2; j_call: TRBJ2-1; cdr3_aa: CASSLRNGQFF
v_call: TRBV5-6; j_call: TRBJ2-5; cdr3_aa: CASRGDRGTRETQYF
v_call: TRBV6-1; j_call: TRBJ2-7; cdr3_aa: CASSGQGEGNYEQYF
v_call: TRBV6-6; j_call: TRBJ1-5; cdr3_aa: CASSYSQTQPQHF
v_call: TRBV5-1; j_call: TRBJ1-2; cdr3_aa: CASSRGQGAQYGYTF
v_call: TRBV6-6; j_call: TRBJ2-7; cdr3_aa: CASSYSSGTGSREQYF
v_call: TRBV5-5; j_call: TRBJ1-2; cdr3_aa: CASSPQGARGYTF
v_call: TRBV18; j_call: TRBJ1-1; cdr3_aa: CASSPQEVEAFF
v_call: TRBV30; j_call: TRBJ2-7; cdr3_aa: CAWHKPGLAIYEQYF
v_call: TRBV19; j_call: TRBJ2-5; cdr3_aa: CASSVSGQGTTKWEQYF
v_call: TRBV7-9; j_call: TRBJ1-6; cdr3_aa: CASDRNNSPLHF